This T cell receptor (beta chain) was recorded in a study of blood T cell repertoires in COVID-19. Study context: T cells, B-cell-depleted T cells, or PBMCs supplied cDNA or gDNA.

Methods used by the authors: Estimation of nucleated cell counts was performed using reference gene primer amplification. Generated by immunoSEQ multiplex PCR, the TCRdb table keeps only in-frame clones and is missing some. That table furnishes V, J and clone size, whereas the DNA furnished D and trimming. The data show 140,000 or so clones, about four fifths seen once. Trimming removed 2 bases at V and 2 bases at J, with 7 bases between. The CDR3 length is 13 residues. In germline, CDR1 is GTSNPN, CDR2 SVGIG (reference sequence). The clonotype comes from a man in his fifties who had recovered from COVID-19. The J gene is TRBJ1-3, the V gene TRBV30; unclear D gene. Source material: PBMCs or T cells enriched from blood (not recorded which). The CDR3 protein is CAWSFGPGNTIYF. The CDR3 DNA reads as TGTGCCTGGAGTTTTGGCCCTGGAAACACCATATATTTT.